This is a list of T cell receptor beta chains from one sample in a study of blood T cell repertoires in COVID-19. This table comes from immunoSEQ multiplex PCR, and its TCRdb copy is limited to in-frame clones, with some not included. The table lists roughly 200,000 clones, roughly 92% of them singletons. The sequenced sample was peripheral blood. The receptors shown here come from a man aged 30-40 years with COVID-19, enrolled during active disease. Both conserved end residues are trimmed from each CDR3. Expanded clones get a size class; other rows say once, few or many, or leave the size out.

clone size	CDR3 length	J gene	V gene	CDR3 protein
.	13	TRBJ1-4	TRBV4-1	ASSQDWGENEKLF
.	13	TRBJ1-4	TRBV11-1	ASSFGQGVTEKLF
.	10	TRBJ2-3	TRBV19	ATRQGTDTQY
once	15	TRBJ2-6	TRBV9	ASSVVTGGFGANVLT
.	13	TRBJ1-2	TRBV6-5	ASSYLRSEGDGYT
once	15	TRBJ2-2	TRBV5-4	ASSRFSSGGTTGELF
.	14	TRBJ1-5	TRBV19	ASTQGAARRNQPQH
.	13	TRBJ2-7	TRBV5-1	ASSLASQSPGEQY
.	14	TRBJ2-5	TRBV7-9	ASSSDTQGDGETQY
.	11	TRBJ1-1	TRBV28	ASSSHQGPEAF
.	16	TRBJ2-1	TRBV7-6	ASSLGWASGGASNEQF
.	13	TRBJ1-1	TRBV7-2	ASSISTGGNTEAF
.	11	TRBJ1-2	TRBV20-1	SASMGQYYGYT
.	13	TRBJ2-7	TRBV7-9	ASSPWTSGEGEQY
once	14	TRBJ1-2	TRBV7-3	ASSLIGGDSPYGYT
.	12	TRBJ1-2	TRBV3-1/TRBV3-2	ASSQGRGDDGYT
.	13	TRBJ2-5	TRBV3-1/TRBV3-2	ASSQVNQGQETQY
.	13	TRBJ2-1	TRBV12-5	ASGLRRGEVNEQF
.	13	TRBJ1-2	TRBV3-1/TRBV3-2	ASSQEEGGRGGYT
.	12	TRBJ2-1	TRBV2	ASSAGETYNEQF
.	15	TRBJ2-7	TRBV11-3	ASSPGGRGPSSYEQY
.	13	TRBJ1-2	TRBV19	ASSTVGGSNYGYT
.	11	TRBJ1-1	TRBV5-1	ASSLLGVTEAF
.	13	TRBJ1-5	TRBV21-1	ASSRPKTVHQPQH
once	11	TRBJ1-1	TRBV19	ASSLQGGTEAF
.	15	TRBJ2-7	TRBV4-2	ASSQEGYAGVTYEQY
.	11	TRBJ1-6	TRBV12-3/TRBV12-4	ASSLVSNSPLH
.	12	TRBJ2-5	TRBV2	ASSTTGLKETQY
.	15	TRBJ2-7	TRBV23-1	ASSQFPGRDSIYEQY
.	15	TRBJ2-2	TRBV15	ATSRGTSGGNTGELF
.	14	TRBJ2-1	TRBV9	ASSVKSAGGSNEQF
.	15	TRBJ1-5	TRBV7-9	ASSLRTGGNSNQPQH
.	11	TRBJ1-1	TRBV5-1	ASSWGRDTEAF
.	12	TRBJ1-5	TRBV30	ACQAGSADQPQH
.	16	TRBJ1-5	TRBV10-3	AIRGVVRYRVGNQPQH
.	14	TRBJ1-1	TRBV30	AWSTLGHAGASEAF
.	21	TRBJ1-1	TRBV19	ASSAHSLDRGREGKGSNTEAF
.	13	TRBJ1-2	TRBV7-9	ASSLQEAGNYGYT
.	12	TRBJ2-1	TRBV5-1	ASSLEGTLNEQF
.	13	TRBJ1-2	TRBV9	ASSGVPGNSYGYT
.	17	TRBJ2-1	TRBV4-1	ASSQDLARSGGDYNEQF
once	17	TRBJ1-5	TRBV2	ASSEPPGQGRRFGQPQH
.	13	TRBJ1-1	TRBV7-3	ASSLTGSRDTEAF
.	14	TRBJ1-6	TRBV6-2/TRBV6-3	ASSSIPQTAHSPLH
.	11	TRBJ2-5	TRBV7-7	ASSLGSPQTQY
once	15	TRBJ1-1	TRBV5-3	ARSLGDRGEKNTEAF
.	13	TRBJ1-1	TRBV5-1	ASRLSEGMNTEAF
.	11	TRBJ1-2	TRBV12-3/TRBV12-4	ASSLQGHYGYT
.	14	TRBJ1-3	TRBV27	ASSLGRPLSGNTIY
.	11	TRBJ1-1	TRBV10-1	ASSTNRDTEAF